Described below is a single T cell receptor beta chain sequence and its context. CDR3 length: 16 residues. From germline, CDR1 is ENHRY and CDR2 SYGVKD. Trimming cost V 4 bases and J 5 bases; bases outside gene matches: 11. Sequencing was performed with immunoSEQ multiplex PCR; in TCRdb, only in-frame clones are kept and a portion is missing. The repertoire includes 66,000 or so clones, about nine tenths of them detected once, and around 25% sits in the top ten. The entry originates in a study of OX40 agonist ivuxolimab in advanced cancers. Turning to the study itself: Eligibility rules accepted prior anti-PD-1, anti-PD-L1 or anti-CTLA-4 therapy, and around 40% had some.

The TCR comes from an adult with an advanced solid tumor such as melanoma, head and neck, liver or kidney cancer. The genes are TRBV10-3 and TRBJ1-2, with 9 positions matching TRBD1. This specimen was CD4+ or CD8+ T cells sorted from blood, taken in a trial of the OX40 agonist ivuxolimab. DNA of the CDR3: TGTGCCATCAGTGCCACCGGGACAGGGTTTCAATATGGCTACACCTTC. Protein: CAISATGTGFQYGYTF.